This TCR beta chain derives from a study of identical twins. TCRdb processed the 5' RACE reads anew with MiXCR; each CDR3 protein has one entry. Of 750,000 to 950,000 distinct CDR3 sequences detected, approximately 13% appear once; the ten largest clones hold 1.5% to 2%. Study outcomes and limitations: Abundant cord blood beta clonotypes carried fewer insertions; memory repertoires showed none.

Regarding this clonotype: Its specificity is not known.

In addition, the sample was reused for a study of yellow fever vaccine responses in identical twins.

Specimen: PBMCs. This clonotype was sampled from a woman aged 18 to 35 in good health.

The CDR3 here is CASSFGCGVYELYV. CDR3 bases: TGTGCCAGCAGCTTTGGGTGTGGAGTGTACGAGCTGTACGTC. The genes are TRBV7-9 and TRBJ2-7; D is undetermined. This CDR3 is built from 14 residues. Germline CDR1 is SEHNR and CDR2 is FQNEAQ (reference sequence).